The 13 T cell receptor beta chains below all came from one sample that was sequenced in a study of blood T cell repertoires in COVID-19. Only in-frame clones appear in the TCRdb table, and some are missing; sequencing was by immunoSEQ multiplex PCR. The top ten clones hold 3% to 3.5% of a sample with approximately 200,000 clones, 80% to 85% of them seen once. The sample taken for sequencing was peripheral blood. These receptors were collected from a woman in her 30s who had recovered from COVID-19.

A word on this clone: One junction end does not reproduce the germline sequence, and a read error may be involved. This rearrangement joins TRBV19 to TRBJ2-7; D is possibly TRBD2 (5 bases). CDR3 length: 13 amino acids. Germline loops: CDR1 LNHDA, CDR2 SQIVND (reference sequence). This CDR3 is CASSMGDFREWVF. CDR3 sequence (DNA): TGTGCCAGTAGTATGGGAGATTTTCGGGAATGGGTATTC.

CDR3 bases: TGTGCCAGCACCTCCGGGACAGGAGTGAACACTGAAGCTTTCTTT. This codes for CASTSGTGVNTEAFF. V gene TRBV27 combines with J gene TRBJ1-1, with 8 nucleotides matching TRBD1. This CDR3 has 15 amino acids. Germline trimming cut 7 bases from V and 0 bases from J; bases unmatched to any gene: 7. The V gene's germline CDR1 is MNHEY and CDR2 SMNVEV (reference sequence).

V is TRBV19 and J is TRBJ1-2; D is undetermined. The CDR3 is made up of 13 amino acids. Germline V lookup: CDR1 LNHDA, CDR2 SQIVND (reference sequence). Trimming stripped 4 bases from V and 4 bases from J, with 10 bases between. As DNA, the CDR3 is TGTGCCAGTAGTACCGGGTCCGGCTATGGCTACACCTTC. Encoded protein: CASSTGSGYGYTF. Variable domain in full (rest from reference TRBV19 and TRBJ1-2): DGGITQSPKYLFRKEGQNVTLSCEQNLNHDAMYWYRQDPGQGLRLIYYSQIVNDFQKGDIAEGYSVSREKKESFPLTVTSAQKNPTAFYLCASSTGSGYGYTFGSGTRLTVV.

The chain combines TRBV29-1 with TRBJ2-1, with 9 bases aligning to TRBD1. Per germline, CDR1 SQVTM and CDR2 ANQGSEA. The CDR3 has 16 amino acids. The J segment lost 4 bases and the V segment lost 5 bases, leaving 12 bases of the junction unmatched. The CDR3: CSVKATGTGPYNEQFF. In DNA form, the CDR3 reads TGCAGCGTTAAGGCGACCGGGACAGGGCCGTACAATGAGCAGTTCTTC.

V gene TRBV2 combines with J gene TRBJ2-7; 11 nucleotides line up with TRBD1. The germline V gene has CDR1 SNHLY and CDR2 FYNNEI. The CDR3 is 15 residues long. V dropped 4 bases and J dropped 1; count of bases not matched to a gene: 3. The CDR3 DNA follows: TGTGCCAGCAGTGGGACAGGGGGCGGTTCCTACGAGCAGTACTTC. Amino acid sequence: CASSGTGGGSYEQYF. Variable domain in full (rest from reference TRBV2 and TRBJ2-7): EPEVTQTPSHQVTQMGQEVILRCVPISNHLYFYWYRQILGQKVEFLVSFYNNEISEKSEIFDDQFSVERPDGSNFTLKIRSTKLEDSAMYFCASSGTGGGSYEQYFGPGTRLTVT.

The V and J genes are TRBV27 and TRBJ2-1; 8 positions match TRBD2. After removal of 6 bases from V and 3 bases from J, the junction contained 13 bases not matched to a gene. The CDR3 is 17 amino acids. Germline V gene data show CDR1 as MNHEY and CDR2 as SMNVEV (reference sequence). CDR3 sequence (DNA): TGTGCCAGCAGGCAGGTAGCGGGGACTAATATCTACAATGAGCAGTTCTTC. This translates into CASRQVAGTNIYNEQFF.

The gene calls are TRBV5-1 and TRBJ2-3; D is unclear. Trimming pared 0 bases from V and 1 base from J, leaving 9 bases between. The CDR3 is 15 residues long. Per the germline V gene, CDR1 is SGHRS and CDR2 is YFSETQ. CDR3 amino acids: CASSLDLSGTDTQYF. The CDR3 DNA reads TGCGCCAGCAGCTTGGACTTATCGGGCACAGATACGCAGTATTTT.

The chain employs TRBV5-1 and TRBJ2-3, with 8 bases matching TRBD2. The CDR3 has 15 residues. Per germline, CDR1 SGHRS and CDR2 YFSETQ. With V trimmed by 4 bases and J by 6 bases, 10 bases remained unmatched. The CDR3 here is CASSQGTQRGDTQYF. The DNA of the CDR3 is TGCGCCAGCAGCCAAGGGACTCAGCGGGGGGATACGCAGTATTTT.

The chain carries TRBV28 and TRBJ1-2; TRBD1 matches 9 bases. The CDR3 extends over 16 amino acids. After removal of 3 bases from V and 4 bases from J, the junction contained 9 bases not matched to a gene. The germline CDR1 and CDR2 sequences are MDHEN and SYDVKM. CDR3 loop: CASSLVFGTGTYGYTF. CDR3 in DNA: TGTGCCAGCAGTTTGGTATTCGGGACAGGGACCTATGGCTACACCTTC.

The rearrangement uses TRBV7-9 and TRBJ2-1, with 12 bases aligning to TRBD2. Germline CDR1 is SEHNR and CDR2 is FQNEAQ (reference sequence). Trimming cost V 5 bases and J 13 bases; bases outside gene matches: 15. The CDR3 contains 16 residues. CDR3 amino acids: CASSQLGLAGPGGQFF. CDR3 DNA sequence: TGTGCCAGCAGCCAGCTGGGACTAGCGGGCCCCGGGGGACAGTTCTTC.

The rearrangement joins TRBV15 to TRBJ1-1; 7 bases map to TRBD1. The V and J ends lost 0 bases and 1 base, in that order; junction bases with no gene match: 8. Germline V gene lookup returns CDR1 LNHNV and CDR2 YYDKDF (reference sequence). The CDR3 length is 17 residues. Here the CDR3 reads CATSRDLWGQTNTEAFF. CDR3 coding DNA: TGTGCCACCAGCAGAGATCTCTGGGGACAGACGAACACTGAAGCTTTCTTT.

V and J are TRBV7-8 and TRBJ2-7; D not resolved. The CDR3 runs to 15 residues. Germline V gene sequence: CDR1 SGHVS, CDR2 FQNEAQ. Trimming removed 5 bases from V and 3 bases from J, with 17 bases in between. The CDR3 DNA follows: TGTGCCAGCAGCCGAGACTCCGGGTCCGTCTACGAGCAGTACTTC. It encodes CASSRDSGSVYEQYF. Full variable domain (missing parts from reference TRBV7-8 and TRBJ2-7): GAGVSQSPRYKVAKRGQDVALRCDPISGHVSLFWYQQALGQGPEFLTYFQNEAQLDKSGLPSDRFFAERPEGSVSTLKIQRTQQEDSAVYLCASSRDSGSVYEQYFGPGTRLTVT.

CDR3 loop: CASSPSGSNEQFF. CDR3 bases: TGTGCCAGCAGCCCTAGCGGGAGCAATGAGCAGTTCTTC. The chain is built from TRBV9 and TRBJ2-1; TRBD2 matches 10 bases. CDR1 and CDR2 from the germline V gene are SGDLS and YYNGEE. The CDR3 totals 13 residues. V trimming: 4 bases; J trimming: 6 bases; junction bases outside the gene matches: 1.